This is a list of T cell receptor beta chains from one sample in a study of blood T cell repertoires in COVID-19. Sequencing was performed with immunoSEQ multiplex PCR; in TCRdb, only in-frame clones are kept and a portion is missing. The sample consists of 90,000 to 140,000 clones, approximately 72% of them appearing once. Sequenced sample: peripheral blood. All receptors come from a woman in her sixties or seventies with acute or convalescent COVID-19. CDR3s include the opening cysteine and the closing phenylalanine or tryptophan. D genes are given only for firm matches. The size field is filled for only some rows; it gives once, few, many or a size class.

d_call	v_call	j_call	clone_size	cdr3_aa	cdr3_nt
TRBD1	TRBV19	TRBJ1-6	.	CASRQTGTFDSPLHF	TGTGCCAGTCGACAGACAGGGACATTTGATTCACCCCTCCACTTT
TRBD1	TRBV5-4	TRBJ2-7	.	CASSFKQGFSYEQYF	TGTGCCAGCAGCTTCAAACAGGGGTTCTCCTACGAGCAGTACTTC
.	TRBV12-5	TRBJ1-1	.	CASGLQGVSVTEAFF	TGTGCTAGTGGTTTACAGGGTGTCTCGGTCACTGAAGCTTTCTTT
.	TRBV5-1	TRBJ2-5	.	CASSHGTTQQETQYF	TGCGCCAGCAGCCATGGGACAACACAACAAGAGACCCAGTACTTC
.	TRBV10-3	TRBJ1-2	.	CAISDTPLLASGYTF	TGTGCCATCAGTGATACCCCGTTGCTCGCGTCTGGCTACACCTTC
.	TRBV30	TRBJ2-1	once	CAWRLRGTYNEQFF	TGTGCCTGGAGGCTCCGGGGGACCTACAATGAGCAGTTCTTC
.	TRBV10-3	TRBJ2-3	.	CAISPDEVSRGLNTQYF	TGTGCCATCAGTCCGGACGAGGTCTCACGGGGACTTAATACGCAGTATTTT
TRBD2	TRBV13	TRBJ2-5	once	CASSSQPPGLSKETQYF	TGTGCCAGCAGCTCCCAGCCCCCGGGACTATCAAAGGAGACCCAGTACTTC
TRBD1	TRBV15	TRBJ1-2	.	CATSTGTEGEINYGYTF	TGTGCCACCAGCACCGGGACAGAGGGGGAAATAAACTATGGCTACACCTTC
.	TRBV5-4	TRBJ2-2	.	CASSLLWGLGDTGELFF	TGTGCCAGCAGCTTGTTATGGGGGCTAGGCGACACCGGGGAGCTGTTTTTT